Listed here are 2 T cell receptor beta chains from one sample, sequenced in a study of cytomegalovirus exposure and HLA in healthy donors. The PCR was carried out with 60 Vbeta primers and 13 Jbeta primers. The assay was immunoSEQ multiplex PCR, and TCRdb's table has in-frame clones only and misses some. This table has 50,000 to 60,000 clones, roughly 76% appearing once. The material sequenced was PBMCs. The receptors shown here come from a woman aged 40 to 50 in good health and CMV-seropositive.

This clone was found a few times. The rearrangement links TRBV4-1 to TRBJ2-5, with TRBD1 matching 7 bases. Germline CDR1 reads MGHRA; CDR2 reads YSYEKL. The length of the CDR3 is 15 residues. V dropped 4 bases and J dropped 4; count of bases not matched to a gene: 9. CDR3 region: CASSLRDSSTETQYF. As DNA, the CDR3 is TGCGCCAGCAGCCTAAGGGACAGCTCTACAGAGACCCAGTACTTC.

This chain uses TRBV7-2 with TRBJ2-7; D might be TRBD2 (6 bases). The ends were cut back, 5 bases at V and 7 bases at J, with 21 bases in the middle. This CDR3 region has 15 residues. Germline-derived CDR1 and CDR2 are SGHTA and FQGNSA. Here the CDR3 reads CASSAQALAGGEQYF. The CDR3 DNA follows: TGTGCCAGCAGCGCCCAAGCCTTGGCCGGGGGAGAGCAGTACTTC.